The source of this T cell receptor (beta chain) is a study of blood T cell repertoires in COVID-19. TCRdb's table, derived via immunoSEQ multiplex PCR, lists solely in-frame clones and lacks some. This sample carries about 39,000 clones, 90% to 95% of them seen once, and the ten largest clones take approximately 2%. The CDR3 consists of 19 residues. V dropped 2 bases and J dropped 1; count of bases not matched to a gene: 14. V and J are TRBV23-1 and TRBJ2-5; 9 bases match TRBD1. TRBV23-1 counts as an open reading frame of uncertain function. Sequenced input: peripheral blood. This receptor was identified in a man aged 45 to 65 with active COVID-19. CDR3 nucleotide sequence: TGCGCCAGCAGTCAACCGGACCGTTTGGACAGGGGCATCCAAGAGACCCAGTACTTC. It translates to CASSQPDRLDRGIQETQYF.